One sample yielded the 18 T cell receptor beta chains listed below, sequenced in a study of cytomegalovirus exposure and HLA in healthy donors. This PCR relied on a set of 60 Vbeta primers and 13 Jbeta primers. The table came from immunoSEQ multiplex PCR; TCRdb's copy has only in-frame clones and leaves some out. The sample lists more than 95,000 clones, roughly a tenth occurring once. The specimen was PBMCs. Receptor source: a man aged 35 to 55 in good health and CMV-seropositive.

J is TRBJ2-6 and V is TRBV7-3, with 7 nucleotides matching TRBD1. The CDR3 is made up of 19 amino acids. V lost 2 bases, J lost 2 bases, and 12 bases stayed unmatched. Germline CDR1 reads SGHTA; CDR2 reads FQGTGA. The CDR3 reads CASSLLVFDREPGANVLTF. CDR3 nucleotides: TGTGCCAGCAGCTTACTAGTTTTTGACAGGGAGCCTGGGGCCAACGTCCTGACTTTC.

About this clone itself: The germline gene is not matched at one end of the junction; a read error may be the cause. The chain is built from TRBV7-7 and TRBJ2-5; D not resolved. Germline loops: CDR1 SSHAT, CDR2 FNYEAQ (reference sequence). The CDR3 totals 14 residues. Here the CDR3 DNA reads TGTGCTAGCAGCTTAGAGGCGGCAGAAGAGACCCAGTACTTC. Translated: CASSLEAAEETQYF.

Only a few counts were recorded for this clone. The chain couples TRBV7-2 to TRBJ1-5; tentative D call: TRBD1 (5 bases). Germline lookup yields CDR1 SGHTA and CDR2 FQGNSA. This CDR3 is 15 amino acids long. V lost 1 base and J lost 5, with 12 bases in between. The CDR3 loop is CASSLVAGWDQPQHF. The CDR3 DNA follows: TGTGCCAGCAGCTTAGTGGCAGGGTGGGATCAGCCCCAGCATTTT.

The chain couples TRBV13 to TRBJ2-5, with 11 bases fitting TRBD2. The CDR3 covers 15 residues. J gave up 4 bases and V 5 bases, and 6 bases lay outside the gene matches. The germline V gene has CDR1 PRHDT and CDR2 FYEKMQ (reference sequence). CDR3 protein: CASSPRLAGRETQYF. As DNA, the CDR3 is TGTGCCAGCAGCCCCCGACTAGCGGGAAGAGAGACCCAGTACTTC.

A few counts support this clone. This sequence joins TRBV19 and TRBJ2-1; TRBD2 aligns across 15 bases. This CDR3 is built from 18 residues. From germline, CDR1 is LNHDA and CDR2 SQIVND (reference sequence). The trim removed 3 bases at V and 4 bases at J, leaving 7 bases unmatched. The CDR3 bases are TGTGCCAGTAGTATCTGGACAGGACTAGCGGGGGGGTACAATGAGCAGTTCTTC. It codes for CASSIWTGLAGGYNEQFF.

V usage is TRBV5-1 and J usage is TRBJ2-7; a weak D match, TRBD2 (6 bases). The ends were cut back, 3 bases at V and 3 bases at J, with 16 bases in the middle. The germline V gene has CDR1 SGHRS and CDR2 YFSETQ. The CDR3 runs to 15 residues. The CDR3 loop is CASSWGTAGGYEQYF. As DNA, the CDR3 is TGCGCCAGCAGCTGGGGGACTGCCGGCGGCTACGAGCAGTACTTC.

This clone has more than one count but fewer than ten. The V call is TRBV4-1, the J call TRBJ1-1; 7 positions match TRBD1. The V segment lost 1 base and the J segment 1 base; nucleotides outside the gene matches: 3. The V gene's germline CDR1 is MGHRA and CDR2 YSYEKL. The CDR3 is 15 residues long. As DNA, the CDR3 is TGCGCCAGCAGCCAAGCCTACAGGGGGAACACTGAAGCTTTCTTT. It yields the protein CASSQAYRGNTEAFF.

The V and J genes are TRBV19 and TRBJ2-7; 11 bases fit TRBD2. Germline V gene lookup returns CDR1 LNHDA and CDR2 SQIVND (reference sequence). The CDR3 runs to 15 residues. After removal of 3 bases from V and 2 bases from J, the junction contained 3 bases not matched to a gene. CDR3 sequence: CASSMIAGGPYEQYF. The CDR3 nucleotides are TGTGCCAGTAGTATGATAGCGGGAGGGCCCTACGAGCAGTACTTC.

The genes are TRBV7-9 and TRBJ2-1; 9 bases line up with TRBD2. CDR1 is SEHNR, CDR2 FQNEAQ, per germline (reference sequence). V dropped 4 bases and J dropped 0; count of bases not matched to a gene: 4. The CDR3 has 16 amino acids. CDR3 in amino acids: CASSSSAGGSYNEQFF. Written as DNA, the CDR3 is TGTGCCAGCAGCTCCTCAGCGGGAGGCTCCTACAATGAGCAGTTCTTC.

The genes are TRBV2 and TRBJ2-5, with D maybe TRBD1 (6 bases). The germline V gene has CDR1 SNHLY and CDR2 FYNNEI. The CDR3 sequence is 13 residues long. Trimming stripped 7 bases from V and 1 base from J, with 10 bases between. CDR3 protein: CASNGQRQETQYF. The CDR3 nucleotides are TGTGCCAGCAACGGACAGCGCCAAGAGACCCAGTACTTC. The complete variable domain, with remaining parts taken from reference TRBV2 and TRBJ2-5, reads EPEVTQTPSHQVTQMGQEVILRCVPISNHLYFYWYRQILGQKVEFLVSFYNNEISEKSEIFDDQFSVERPDGSNFTLKIRSTKLEDSAMYFCASNGQRQETQYFGPGTRLLVL.

J is TRBJ2-1 and V is TRBV10-3; 7 nucleotides agree with TRBD2. Germline lookup yields CDR1 ENHRY and CDR2 SYGVKD. The CDR3 consists of 19 residues. The J segment lost 6 bases and the V segment lost 4 bases, leaving 21 bases of the junction unmatched. CDR3 DNA: TGTGCCATCAGTGGTGGTTTGGAAGCGGGAAACCTCAGACCCAATGAGCAGTTCTTC. Translation gives CAISGGLEAGNLRPNEQFF.

The chain uses TRBV6-5 and TRBJ2-1; possibly TRBD1 for D (6 bases). The CDR3 has 14 amino acids. Germline CDR1 MNHEY, CDR2 SVGAGI. Trimming shortened V by 3 bases and J by 5 bases, and 11 bases separated the two germline ends. DNA of the CDR3: TGTGCCAGCAGTTATGGACAGTCAAACAATGAGCAGTTCTTC. It yields the protein CASSYGQSNNEQFF.

In this sample, this clone turned up a few times. Written as DNA, the CDR3 is TGTGCCAGCAGCGGCGGGACGGACTTCTACAATGAGCAGTTCTTC. Residues: CASSGGTDFYNEQFF. The chain recombines TRBV5-4 with TRBJ2-1; weak D call: TRBD2 (6 bases). The CDR3 is made up of 15 amino acids. The V gene's germline CDR1 is SGHNT and CDR2 YYREEE (reference sequence). Trimming left V 4 bases short and J 3 bases short, with 14 bases between.

V and J are TRBV28 and TRBJ2-5; 7 nucleotides line up with TRBD1. CDR1 is MDHEN and CDR2 is SYDVKM in the germline V gene. CDR3 length: 17 residues. J was trimmed by 4 bases and V by 6 bases; bases with no gene match: 17. The CDR3 reads CASSLPVGGSHGETQYF. The CDR3, as DNA: TGTGCCAGCAGCTTACCCGTAGGGGGCAGCCACGGAGAGACCCAGTACTTC.

This clone has a handful of counts. The chain combines TRBV5-1 with TRBJ2-7; 11 nucleotides match TRBD2. Unmatched junction bases numbered 9, after V lost 0 bases and J lost 4 bases. CDR3 length: 17 residues. The germline V gene encodes CDR1 SGHRS and CDR2 YFSETQ. The CDR3 spells CASSLGSGLADPYEQYF. CDR3 coding DNA: TGCGCCAGCAGCTTGGGGTCGGGACTAGCGGACCCTTACGAGCAGTACTTC.

This clone was detected a few times. The chain has TRBV20-1 and TRBJ2-7, with TRBD2 matching 7 bases. Germline V gene data show CDR1 as DFQATT and CDR2 as SNEGSKA (reference sequence). The CDR3 totals 11 residues. V gave up 3 bases and J gave up 4 bases; unmatched junction bases: 0. CDR3 loop: CSASGRYEQYF. The CDR3 region has the DNA TGCAGTGCTAGCGGGAGGTACGAGCAGTACTTC.

This clone was detected a few times. The chain uses TRBV4-2 and TRBJ1-1; TRBD1 is a possible D gene (6 bases). V dropped 1 base and J dropped 1 base, with 10 bases sitting between them. The CDR3 length is 15 residues. Germline V gene data show CDR1 as LGHNA and CDR2 as YNFKEQ. CDR3 sequence (DNA): TGTGCCAGCAGCCAAGTTCGGGGGGCGAACACTGAAGCTTTCTTT. As protein: CASSQVRGANTEAFF.

This clone showed up just a few times. CDR3 region: CASSPPQGASVEQYF. The CDR3 DNA reads TGTGCCAGCTCACCACCACAGGGGGCGTCGGTCGAGCAGTACTTC. The chain couples TRBV18 to TRBJ2-7, with TRBD1 matching 9 bases. The CDR3 sequence is 15 residues long. The junction had 6 bases not matched to a gene; V was cut back by 0 bases and J by 6 bases. The germline V gene has CDR1 KGHSH and CDR2 LQKENI. Based on the CDR3 plus reference TRBV18 and TRBJ2-7, the full variable domain is NAGVMQNPRHLVRRRGQEARLRCSPMKGHSHVYWYRQLPEEGLKFMVYLQKENIIDESGMPKERFSAEFPKEGPSILRIQQVVRGDSAAYFCASSPPQGASVEQYFGPGTRLTVT.